This is a list of T cell receptor beta chains from one sample in a study of identical twins. Each CDR3 protein is one row after TCRdb ran MiXCR on the 5' RACE reads. The sample holds 410,000 or so distinct CDR3 sequences, around a sixth seen once. Sequencing input: naive T cells sorted from blood. Receptor source: a man in his fifties or sixties in good health. The CDR3 runs from the conserved cysteine through the conserved F or W. Fields, in order: clone size, CDR3 length, J gene, D gene, V gene, CDR3 protein, CDR3 DNA. A D gene is named only where the DNA matches it firmly. Expanded clones are given a class, and other clones once, few, many or no size at all.

>few|15|TRBJ1-5|TRBD1|TRBV7-2
CASSWTGGGNQPQHF
TGTGCCAGCAGCTGGACAGGGGGCGGGAATCAGCCCCAGCATTTT
>few|13|TRBJ2-5|.|TRBV7-7
CASSYRVGETQYF
TGTGCTAGCAGCTACAGGGTAGGGGAGACCCAGTACTTC
>many|17|TRBJ2-1|.|TRBV12-3/TRBV12-4
CASSSRTGKGGHNEQFF
TGTGCCAGCAGTTCGAGGACCGGCAAGGGGGGGCACAATGAGCAGTTCTTC
>many|15|TRBJ2-4|.|TRBV5-6
CASSYADGAKNIQYF
TGTGCCAGCAGCTACGCGGACGGCGCCAAAAACATTCAGTACTTC
>many|16|TRBJ2-3|TRBD2|TRBV12-3/TRBV12-4
CASSPLRLAGSDTQYF
TGTGCCAGCAGCCCTCTGAGGCTAGCGGGGTCAGATACGCAGTATTTT
>many|14|TRBJ1-1|TRBD1|TRBV3-1
CASSQGGQGAEAFF
TGTGCCAGCAGCCAAGGGGGACAGGGGGCTGAAGCTTTCTTT
>few|13|TRBJ1-5|.|TRBV10-3
CASNGQFDQPQHF
TGTGCCTCCAACGGACAGTTCGATCAGCCCCAGCATTTT
>.|14|TRBJ2-3|.|TRBV20-1
CSARYGGSTDTQYF
TGCAGTGCTAGATACGGGGGAAGCACAGATACGCAGTATTTT
>.|16|TRBJ2-5|.|TRBV15
CATSRDRGGRRGTQYF
TGTGCCACCAGCAGAGATCGGGGTGGACGGCGGGGGACCCAGTACTTC
>many|15|TRBJ2-7|TRBD2|TRBV25-1
CASSAIGREGHEQYF
TGTGCCAGCAGTGCGATTGGCAGGGAGGGGCACGAGCAGTACTTC
>few|15|TRBJ2-2|.|TRBV7-8
CASSLPTGYTGELFF
TGTGCCAGCAGCTTACCTACAGGATACACCGGGGAGCTGTTTTTT
>many|14|TRBJ2-5|.|TRBV5-1
CASSLVPGQETQYF
TGCGCCAGCAGCTTGGTTCCGGGCCAAGAGACCCAGTACTTC